This T cell receptor beta chain stems from a study of control samples from healthy donors and cancer patients. The CDR3 is made up of 17 amino acids. Trimming shortened V by 5 bases and J by 1 base, and 19 bases separated the two germline ends. The germline V gene encodes CDR1 SGHVS and CDR2 FQNEAQ. Profiled with immunoSEQ multiplex PCR; TCRdb holds only in-frame clones, not every one. The repertoire includes around 110,000 clones, 93% of them detected once, and approximately 2.5% sits in the top ten. The chain links TRBV7-8 to TRBJ2-3; the D gene is possibly TRBD2 (6 bases). Sample: blood. The TCR sequence derives from a man aged 25-45 years in good health. The CDR3 bases are TGTGCCAGCAGCACGTATTCAGGGTCGGGGGGCACAGATACGCAGTATTTT. As protein: CASSTYSGSGGTDTQYF.